This T cell receptor (beta chain) comes out of a study of blood T cell repertoires in COVID-19. Study as a whole: Some COVID-19 samples were acute and others convalescent; all came from the United States, Italy and Spain. PBMCs, B-cell-depleted T cells, or T cells provided the cDNA or gDNA that made up the material.

Source study methods: Nucleated cell counts were estimated from reference gene primer amplification. The method was immunoSEQ multiplex PCR; TCRdb's version includes in-frame clones alone and lacks a portion of them. V and J calls and clone size are those listed in that table; D and trimming were worked out from the DNA. The table has roughly 500,000 clones, roughly 85% seen once; the top ten hold under 4%. This CDR3 has 16 amino acids. Trimming took 0 bases from V and 0 from J, leaving 9 bases between them. Germline loops: CDR1 SGHAT, CDR2 FQNNGV. Sequenced material: peripheral blood. This clonotype was obtained from a human donor in a cohort sampled during active COVID-19. J is TRBJ2-1 and V is TRBV11-2; D not resolved. The CDR3: CASSLDTGSSYNEQFF. The CDR3 region has the DNA TGTGCCAGCAGCTTAGATACGGGTAGCTCCTACAATGAGCAGTTCTTC.